The 3 T cell receptor beta chains below come from one sample, sequenced in a study of blood T cell repertoires in COVID-19 (dated by TCRdb to the early 2020s). The method was the immunoSEQ multiplex PCR assay. TCRdb obtained this table from immuneACCESS and retained in-frame rearrangements with V and J assigned. These tables miss some clones; where compared with another copy, unresolved V genes account for less than half of the shortfall, and the remainder is unexplained. For this sample the table gives fewer than 250,000 clones, of which 70% to 90% were detected only once. More than 6% of the sample is held by the ten biggest clonotypes. The sequenced sample was peripheral blood. All receptors derive from a woman aged 55 to 70 with active or convalescent COVID-19.

The V gene is TRBV6-5, the J gene TRBJ2-1; the D is unclear. Trimming took off 5 bases at V and 4 bases at J, with 15 bases between the two ends. Per germline, CDR1 MNHEY and CDR2 SVGAGI. The CDR3 contains 15 residues. The CDR3 protein is CASSPSGKPYNEQFF. CDR3 nucleotide sequence: TGTGCCAGCAGTCCCTCAGGAAAGCCTTACAATGAGCAGTTCTTC.

The genes are TRBV27 and TRBJ1-2; a possible D gene is TRBD1 (5 bases). Germline CDR1 MNHEY, CDR2 SMNVEV (reference sequence). The CDR3 has 16 amino acids. The V gene lost 6 bases and the J gene lost 4 bases, with 21 bases spanning the gap. The DNA of the CDR3 is TGTGCCAGCAGGCCTACCCCCGGAGGGGCTGGCTATGGCTACACCTTC. Its translation: CASRPTPGGAGYGYTF.

The rearrangement joins TRBV5-8 to TRBJ2-3; 8 bases line up with TRBD2. The germline V gene has CDR1 SGHTS and CDR2 YDEGEE. The length of the CDR3 is 15 residues. V gave up 4 bases and J gave up 1 base; unmatched junction bases: 5. The CDR3 is CASSPGTRGTDTQYF. The CDR3 DNA reads TGTGCCAGCAGCCCCGGGACTAGGGGCACAGATACGCAGTATTTT.